This TCR beta chain was identified during a study of blood T cell repertoires in COVID-19. Looking at the study overall: The United States, Italy and Spain were the sources of the acute and convalescent COVID-19 samples. PBMCs, B-cell-depleted T cells, or T cells were the source of the cDNA or gDNA that made up the material.

The repertoire was sequenced with immunoSEQ multiplex PCR; TCRdb's copy has only in-frame clones and lacks some. The sample consists of 95,000 to 150,000 clones, 71% of them appearing once. This clonotype was obtained from a human donor with acute or convalescent COVID-19. The donor label of this sample is uncertain. Sample: peripheral blood.

The chain's CDR3 is CASRSQTGETQYF. The CDR3 region has the DNA TGTGCCAGCAGAAGCCAAACAGGGGAGACCCAGTACTTC. V and J are TRBV11-1 and TRBJ2-5, with TRBD1 as a possible D gene (6 bases). Between the trimmed V and J ends, which lost 6 bases and 5 bases, there was a span of 13 bases. CDR1 SGHAT and CDR2 FQDESV come from the germline V gene (reference sequence). This CDR3 contains 13 residues.